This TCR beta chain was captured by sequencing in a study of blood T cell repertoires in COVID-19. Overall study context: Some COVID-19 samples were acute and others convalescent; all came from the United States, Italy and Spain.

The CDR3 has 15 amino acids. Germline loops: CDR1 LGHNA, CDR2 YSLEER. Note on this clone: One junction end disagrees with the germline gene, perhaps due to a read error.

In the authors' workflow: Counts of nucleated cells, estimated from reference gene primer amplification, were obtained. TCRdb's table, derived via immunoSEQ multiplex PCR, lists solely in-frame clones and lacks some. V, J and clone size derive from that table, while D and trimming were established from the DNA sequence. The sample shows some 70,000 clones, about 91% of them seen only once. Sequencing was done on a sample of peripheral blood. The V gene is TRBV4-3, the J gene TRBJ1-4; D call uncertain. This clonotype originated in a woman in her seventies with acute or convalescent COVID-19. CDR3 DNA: TGCGCCAGCAGTCAAGCCAGAACAACTAATGAAAAACTGTTTTTT. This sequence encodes CASSQARTTNEKLFF.